A single sample gave rise to the 10 T cell receptor beta chains below, sequenced in a study of regulatory T cells in long-lasting Graves disease. TCR beta libraries were built with iRepertoire HTBI primers and Arm-PCR of CDR3 regions. Each CDR3 protein gets one entry after TCRdb re-called the multiplex PCR reads with MiXCR. Altogether roughly 410,000 distinct CDR3 sequences are present, about 15% being singletons, with the ten largest covering 7.8%. Time point: newly diagnosed GD, antithyroid drugs for less than 3 months. RNA extracted from PBMCs served as the sequencing template. The sample was also reused in another study, on T cells in Graves' hyperthyroidism and ophthalmopathy.

Here the sequenced sample was peripheral blood mononuclear cells (PBMCs), taken at new diagnosis, from a patient treated with antithyroid drugs. These receptor sequences come from a woman in her 40s with Graves disease.

This chain links TRBV14 with TRBJ1-6; D not resolved. Germline V CDR1 and CDR2: SGHDN, FVKESK. With 7 bases removed from V and 9 bases from J, the gap between germline ends came to 19 bases. The CDR3 spans 15 residues. The CDR3 sequence: CASKTATGRASPLHF. CDR3 bases: TGTGCCAGCAAAACTGCTACGGGGAGAGCTTCACCCCTCCACTTT.

V is TRBV29-1 and J is TRBJ2-7; 9 bases fit TRBD1. J lost 2 bases, V lost 6 bases, and 2 bases had no gene match. This CDR3 region has 12 residues. Germline CDR1 is SQVTM and CDR2 is ANQGSEA. CDR3 in amino acids: CSVWDRAYEQYF. In DNA form, the CDR3 reads TGCAGCGTGTGGGACAGGGCCTACGAGCAGTACTTC.

The J gene is TRBJ2-7, the V gene TRBV6-2 or TRBV6-3; 8 positions agree with TRBD2. V was pared by 5 bases and J by 1 base, with 13 bases of the junction left unmatched. From germline, CDR1 is MNHEY and CDR2 SVGEGT. This CDR3 region has 17 residues. CDR3 nucleotide sequence: TGTGCCAGCAGTGAAGAAACAGGGAGCGGGGGATCCTACGAGCAGTACTTC. Translated: CASSEETGSGGSYEQYF.

This clonotype has just a few counts. A much larger clone lies a single base off, so this may be a read error. The chain is built from TRBV2 and TRBJ2-7, with 9 bases aligning to TRBD2. The CDR3 totals 12 residues. Losses at the gene ends were 6 bases for V and 6 bases for J; bases not matched to a gene: 3. CDR1 is SNHLY and CDR2 is FYNNEI in the germline V gene. The CDR3 coding sequence is TGTGCCAGCAGGACTAGCGGATGCGAGCAGTACTTC. Residues: CASRTSGCEQYF.

This chain joins TRBV3-1 and TRBJ1-3; 7 bases agree with TRBD1. Germline V gives CDR1 LGHDT, CDR2 YNNKEL (reference sequence). The CDR3 is 12 amino acids. After removal of 0 bases from V and 16 bases from J, the junction contained 6 bases not matched to a gene. In DNA form, the CDR3 reads TGTGCCAGCAGCCAAGAGGGGACAGTCCTGTATTTT. Its protein product is CASSQEGTVLYF.

This clonotype was picked up a small number of times. The V call is TRBV7-9, the J call TRBJ2-1; 7 bases are shared with TRBD1. Trimming removed 5 bases from V and 9 bases from J; junction bases left unmatched: 7. Per germline, CDR1 SEHNR and CDR2 FQNEAQ (reference sequence). The CDR3 contains 13 residues. CDR3 protein: CASSAIQGSEQFF. The CDR3 nucleotides are TGTGCCAGCAGCGCCATACAGGGGAGTGAGCAGTTCTTC.

This clonotype occurred many times. The rearrangement links TRBV7-8 to TRBJ2-1, with TRBD2 as a possible D gene (6 bases). Germline V gene lookup returns CDR1 SGHVS and CDR2 FQNEAQ. This CDR3 is 15 amino acids long. V was cut by 1 base and J by 5 bases, with 12 bases left in between. This chain's CDR3 is CASSLVSGGNNEQFF. The CDR3 DNA reads TGTGCCAGCAGCTTAGTTAGCGGAGGAAACAATGAGCAGTTCTTC.

This clonotype was counted ten times or more. The chain has TRBV19 and TRBJ1-2, with TRBD1 matching over 8 bases. CDR1 LNHDA and CDR2 SQIVND come from the germline V gene (reference sequence). V gave up 3 bases and J gave up 6 bases; unmatched junction bases: 3. This CDR3 spans 13 amino acids. The CDR3 region is CASSMAGGHGYTF. DNA for the CDR3: TGTGCCAGTAGTATGGCAGGGGGCCATGGCTACACCTTC.

This clonotype was found a few times. V usage is TRBV6-5 and J usage is TRBJ2-7; D remains ambiguous. This CDR3 region has 13 residues. Looked up from germline, CDR1 is MNHEY and CDR2 is SVGAGI. The V end was cut by 0 bases, the J end by 6 bases, with 9 bases between. The DNA of the CDR3 is TGTGCCAGCAGTTACTCCTTAGGTAGCGAGCAGTACTTC. It encodes CASSYSLGSEQYF.

The rearrangement uses TRBV7-6 and TRBJ1-4; 7 nucleotides align to TRBD1. CDR1 SGHVS and CDR2 FNYEAQ come from the germline V gene. This CDR3 contains 14 residues. The junction had 2 bases not matched to a gene; V was cut back by 5 bases and J by 2 bases. The CDR3 reads CASSQGQTNEKLFF. The CDR3 DNA follows: TGTGCCAGCAGCCAGGGACAGACTAATGAAAAACTGTTTTTT.